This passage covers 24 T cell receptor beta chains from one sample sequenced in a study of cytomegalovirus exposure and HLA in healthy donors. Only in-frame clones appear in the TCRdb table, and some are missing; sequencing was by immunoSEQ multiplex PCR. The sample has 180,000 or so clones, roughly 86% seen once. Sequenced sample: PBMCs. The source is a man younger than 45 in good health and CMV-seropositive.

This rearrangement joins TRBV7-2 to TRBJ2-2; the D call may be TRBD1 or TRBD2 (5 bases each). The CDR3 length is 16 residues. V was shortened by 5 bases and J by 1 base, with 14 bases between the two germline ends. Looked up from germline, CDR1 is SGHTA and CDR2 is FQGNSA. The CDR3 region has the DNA TGTGCCAGCAGCCCACAATCTGGGGGGAACACCGGGGAGCTGTTTTTT. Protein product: CASSPQSGGNTGELFF. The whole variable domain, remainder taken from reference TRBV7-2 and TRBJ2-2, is GAGVSQSPSNKVTEKGKDVELRCDPISGHTALYWYRQSLGQGLEFLIYFQGNSAPDKSGLPSDRFSAERTGGSVSTLTIQRTQQEDSAVYLCASSPQSGGNTGELFFGEGSRLTVL.

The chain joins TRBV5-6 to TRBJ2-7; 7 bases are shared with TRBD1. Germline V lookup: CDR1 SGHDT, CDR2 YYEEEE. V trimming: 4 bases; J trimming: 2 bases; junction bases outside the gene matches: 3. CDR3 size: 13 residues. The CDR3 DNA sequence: TGTGCCAGCAGCCACGGACAGGCCTACGAGCAGTACTTC. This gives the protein CASSHGQAYEQYF.

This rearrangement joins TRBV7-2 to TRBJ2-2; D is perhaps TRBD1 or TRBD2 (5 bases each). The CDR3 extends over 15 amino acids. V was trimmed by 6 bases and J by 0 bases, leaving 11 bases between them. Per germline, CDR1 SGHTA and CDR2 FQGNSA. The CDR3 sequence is CASRTGTPNTGELFF. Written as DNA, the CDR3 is TGTGCCAGCAGGACCGGGACCCCGAACACCGGGGAGCTGTTTTTT.

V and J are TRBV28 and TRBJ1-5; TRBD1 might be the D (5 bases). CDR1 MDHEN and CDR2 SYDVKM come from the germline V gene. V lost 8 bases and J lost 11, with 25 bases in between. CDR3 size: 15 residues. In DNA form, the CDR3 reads TGTGCCAGCCTAGGTGCCTTGGGGGATCATAGAACCCAGCATTTT. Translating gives CASLGALGDHRTQHF.

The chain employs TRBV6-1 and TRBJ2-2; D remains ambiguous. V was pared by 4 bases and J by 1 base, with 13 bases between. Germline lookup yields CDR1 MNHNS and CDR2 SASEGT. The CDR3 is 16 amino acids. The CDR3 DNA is TGTGCCAGCAGTGGACATGTGGCCCTGAACACCGGGGAGCTGTTTTTT. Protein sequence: CASSGHVALNTGELFF.

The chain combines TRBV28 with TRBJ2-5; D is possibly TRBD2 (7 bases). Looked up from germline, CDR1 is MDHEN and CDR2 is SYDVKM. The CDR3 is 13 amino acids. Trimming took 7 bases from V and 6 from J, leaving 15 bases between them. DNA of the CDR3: TGTGCCAGCACCAGCGGGACACCGAAGACCCAGTACTTC. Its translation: CASTSGTPKTQYF.

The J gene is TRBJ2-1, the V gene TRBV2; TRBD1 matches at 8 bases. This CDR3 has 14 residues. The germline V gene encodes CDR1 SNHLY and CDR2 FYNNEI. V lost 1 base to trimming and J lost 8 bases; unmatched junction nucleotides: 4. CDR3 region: CASSEGAGGHEQFF. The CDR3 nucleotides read TGTGCCAGCAGTGAAGGGGCAGGGGGCCATGAGCAGTTCTTC.

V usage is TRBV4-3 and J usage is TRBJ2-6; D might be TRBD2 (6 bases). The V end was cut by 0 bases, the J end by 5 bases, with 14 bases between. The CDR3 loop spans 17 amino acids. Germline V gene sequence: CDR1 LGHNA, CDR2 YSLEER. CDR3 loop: CASSQDGTGVRANVLTF. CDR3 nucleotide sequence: TGCGCCAGCAGCCAAGATGGGACGGGAGTACGGGCCAACGTCCTGACTTTC.

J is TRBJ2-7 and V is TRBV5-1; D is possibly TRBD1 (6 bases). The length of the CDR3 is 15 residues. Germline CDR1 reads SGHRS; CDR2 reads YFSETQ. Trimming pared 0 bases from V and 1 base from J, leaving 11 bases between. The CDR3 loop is CASSLGGQLSYEQYF. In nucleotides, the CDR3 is TGCGCCAGCAGCTTGGGTGGACAGCTTTCCTACGAGCAGTACTTC. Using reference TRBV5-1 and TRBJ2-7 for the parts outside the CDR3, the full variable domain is KAGVTQTPRYLIKTRGQQVTLSCSPISGHRSVSWYQQTPGQGLQFLFEYFSETQRNKGNFPGRFSGRQFSNSRSEMNVSTLELGDSALYLCASSLGGQLSYEQYFGPGTRLTVT.

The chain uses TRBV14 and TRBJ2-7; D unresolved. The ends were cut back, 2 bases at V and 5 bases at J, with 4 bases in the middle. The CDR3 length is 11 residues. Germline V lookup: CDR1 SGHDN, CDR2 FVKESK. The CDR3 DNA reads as TGTGCCAGCAGCCAATTTAACGAGCAGTACTTC. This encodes CASSQFNEQYF.

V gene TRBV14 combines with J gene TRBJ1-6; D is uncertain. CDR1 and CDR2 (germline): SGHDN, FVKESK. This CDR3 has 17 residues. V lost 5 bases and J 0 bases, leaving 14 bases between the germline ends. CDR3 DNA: TGTGCCAGCAGCGGTCGGACGGGAAGCTCCTATAATTCACCCCTCCACTTT. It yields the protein CASSGRTGSSYNSPLHF.

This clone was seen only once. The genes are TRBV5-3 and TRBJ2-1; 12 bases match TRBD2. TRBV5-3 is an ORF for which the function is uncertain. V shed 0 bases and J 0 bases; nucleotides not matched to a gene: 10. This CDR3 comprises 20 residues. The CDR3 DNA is TGTGCCAGAAGCTTGGTCCCTAGCGGGAGGGCTGGGAGCTCCTACAATGAGCAGTTCTTC. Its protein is CARSLVPSGRAGSSYNEQFF.

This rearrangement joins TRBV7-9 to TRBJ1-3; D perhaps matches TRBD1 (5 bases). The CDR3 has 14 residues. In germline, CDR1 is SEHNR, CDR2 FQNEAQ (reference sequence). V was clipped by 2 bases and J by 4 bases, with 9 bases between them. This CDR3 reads CASSLQGAGNTIYF. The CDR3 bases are TGTGCCAGCAGCTTACAGGGTGCCGGAAACACCATATATTTT.

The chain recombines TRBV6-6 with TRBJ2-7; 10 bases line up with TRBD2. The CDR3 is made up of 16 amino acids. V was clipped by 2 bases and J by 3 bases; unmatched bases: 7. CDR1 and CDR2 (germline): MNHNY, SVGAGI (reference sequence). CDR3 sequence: CASSYPGTSDIYEQYF. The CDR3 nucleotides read TGTGCCAGCAGTTACCCGGGGACTAGCGATATCTACGAGCAGTACTTC.

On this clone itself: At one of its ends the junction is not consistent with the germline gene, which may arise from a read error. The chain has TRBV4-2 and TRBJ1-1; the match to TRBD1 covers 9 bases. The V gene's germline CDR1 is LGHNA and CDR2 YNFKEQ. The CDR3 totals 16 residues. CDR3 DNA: TGTGCCAGCAGCCCAGGCCTGGAACAGGGGGCCACTGAAACTTTCTTT. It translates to CASSPGLEQGATETFF.

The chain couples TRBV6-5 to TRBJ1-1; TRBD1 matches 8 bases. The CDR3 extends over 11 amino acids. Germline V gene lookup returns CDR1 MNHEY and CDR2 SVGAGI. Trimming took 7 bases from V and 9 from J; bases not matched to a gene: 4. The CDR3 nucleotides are TGTGCCAGCACCTTCAGGGGGCAAGCTTTCTTT. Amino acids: CASTFRGQAFF.

CDR3 residues: CASSEPMGQVSNQPQHF. The CDR3 DNA is TGTGCCAGCAGTGAACCGATGGGACAGGTAAGCAATCAGCCCCAGCATTTT. The chain combines TRBV6-4 with TRBJ1-5, with 8 nucleotides matching TRBD1. Germline-derived CDR1 and CDR2 are MRHNA and SNTAGT. Germline trimming cut 3 bases from V and 1 base from J; bases unmatched to any gene: 8. This CDR3 region has 17 residues.

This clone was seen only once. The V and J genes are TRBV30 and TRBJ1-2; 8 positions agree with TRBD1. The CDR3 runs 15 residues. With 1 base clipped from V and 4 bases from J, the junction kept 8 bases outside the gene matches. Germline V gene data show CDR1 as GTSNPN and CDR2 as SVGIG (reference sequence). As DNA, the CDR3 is TGTGCCTGGAGTGAAGTCGGGACAGGAATCTATGGCTACACCTTC. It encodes CAWSEVGTGIYGYTF.

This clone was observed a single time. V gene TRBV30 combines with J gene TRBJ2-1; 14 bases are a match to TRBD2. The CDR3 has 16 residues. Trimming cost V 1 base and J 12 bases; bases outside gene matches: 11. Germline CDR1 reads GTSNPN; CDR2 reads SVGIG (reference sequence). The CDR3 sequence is CAWSGTSGGFTMRQFF. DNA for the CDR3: TGTGCCTGGAGTGGGACTAGCGGGGGGTTTACAATGAGGCAGTTCTTC.

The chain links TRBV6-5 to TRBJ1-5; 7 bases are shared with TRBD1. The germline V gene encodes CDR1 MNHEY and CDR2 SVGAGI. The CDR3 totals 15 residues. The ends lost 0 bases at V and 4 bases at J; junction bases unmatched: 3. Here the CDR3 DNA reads TGTGCCAGCAGTTACTCGACAGGGACAAATCAGCCCCAGCATTTT. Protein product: CASSYSTGTNQPQHF.

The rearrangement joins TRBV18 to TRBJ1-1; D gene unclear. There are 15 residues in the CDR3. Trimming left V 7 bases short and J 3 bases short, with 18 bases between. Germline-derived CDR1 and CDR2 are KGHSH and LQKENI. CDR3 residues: CASCSSGQGYTEAFF. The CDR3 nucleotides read TGTGCCAGCTGTAGTTCAGGTCAAGGATACACTGAAGCTTTCTTT.

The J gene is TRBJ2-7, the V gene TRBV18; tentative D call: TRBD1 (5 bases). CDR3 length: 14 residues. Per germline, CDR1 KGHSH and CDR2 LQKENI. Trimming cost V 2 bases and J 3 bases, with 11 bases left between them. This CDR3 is CASSPSAGNYEQYF. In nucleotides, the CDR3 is TGTGCCAGCTCACCATCGGCAGGGAACTACGAGCAGTACTTC.

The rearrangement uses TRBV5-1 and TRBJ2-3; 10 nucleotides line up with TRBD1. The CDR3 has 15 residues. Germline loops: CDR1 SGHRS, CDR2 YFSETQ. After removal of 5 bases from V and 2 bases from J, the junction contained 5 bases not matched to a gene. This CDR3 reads CASSRDRGATDTQYF. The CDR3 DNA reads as TGCGCCAGCAGTCGGGACAGGGGAGCCACAGATACGCAGTATTTT.

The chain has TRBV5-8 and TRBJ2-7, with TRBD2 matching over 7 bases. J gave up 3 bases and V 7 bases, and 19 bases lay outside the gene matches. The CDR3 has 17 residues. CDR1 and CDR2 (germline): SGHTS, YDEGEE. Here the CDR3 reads CASGTEGRREPYYEQYF. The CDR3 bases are TGTGCCAGCGGCACGGAAGGGCGGCGGGAGCCATACTACGAGCAGTACTTC. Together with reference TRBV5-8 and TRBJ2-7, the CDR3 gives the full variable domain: EAGVTQSPTHLIKTRGQQATLRCSPISGHTSVYWYQQALGLGLQFLLWYDEGEERNRGNFPPRFSGRQFPNYSSELNVNALELEDSALYLCASGTEGRREPYYEQYFGPGTRLTVT.